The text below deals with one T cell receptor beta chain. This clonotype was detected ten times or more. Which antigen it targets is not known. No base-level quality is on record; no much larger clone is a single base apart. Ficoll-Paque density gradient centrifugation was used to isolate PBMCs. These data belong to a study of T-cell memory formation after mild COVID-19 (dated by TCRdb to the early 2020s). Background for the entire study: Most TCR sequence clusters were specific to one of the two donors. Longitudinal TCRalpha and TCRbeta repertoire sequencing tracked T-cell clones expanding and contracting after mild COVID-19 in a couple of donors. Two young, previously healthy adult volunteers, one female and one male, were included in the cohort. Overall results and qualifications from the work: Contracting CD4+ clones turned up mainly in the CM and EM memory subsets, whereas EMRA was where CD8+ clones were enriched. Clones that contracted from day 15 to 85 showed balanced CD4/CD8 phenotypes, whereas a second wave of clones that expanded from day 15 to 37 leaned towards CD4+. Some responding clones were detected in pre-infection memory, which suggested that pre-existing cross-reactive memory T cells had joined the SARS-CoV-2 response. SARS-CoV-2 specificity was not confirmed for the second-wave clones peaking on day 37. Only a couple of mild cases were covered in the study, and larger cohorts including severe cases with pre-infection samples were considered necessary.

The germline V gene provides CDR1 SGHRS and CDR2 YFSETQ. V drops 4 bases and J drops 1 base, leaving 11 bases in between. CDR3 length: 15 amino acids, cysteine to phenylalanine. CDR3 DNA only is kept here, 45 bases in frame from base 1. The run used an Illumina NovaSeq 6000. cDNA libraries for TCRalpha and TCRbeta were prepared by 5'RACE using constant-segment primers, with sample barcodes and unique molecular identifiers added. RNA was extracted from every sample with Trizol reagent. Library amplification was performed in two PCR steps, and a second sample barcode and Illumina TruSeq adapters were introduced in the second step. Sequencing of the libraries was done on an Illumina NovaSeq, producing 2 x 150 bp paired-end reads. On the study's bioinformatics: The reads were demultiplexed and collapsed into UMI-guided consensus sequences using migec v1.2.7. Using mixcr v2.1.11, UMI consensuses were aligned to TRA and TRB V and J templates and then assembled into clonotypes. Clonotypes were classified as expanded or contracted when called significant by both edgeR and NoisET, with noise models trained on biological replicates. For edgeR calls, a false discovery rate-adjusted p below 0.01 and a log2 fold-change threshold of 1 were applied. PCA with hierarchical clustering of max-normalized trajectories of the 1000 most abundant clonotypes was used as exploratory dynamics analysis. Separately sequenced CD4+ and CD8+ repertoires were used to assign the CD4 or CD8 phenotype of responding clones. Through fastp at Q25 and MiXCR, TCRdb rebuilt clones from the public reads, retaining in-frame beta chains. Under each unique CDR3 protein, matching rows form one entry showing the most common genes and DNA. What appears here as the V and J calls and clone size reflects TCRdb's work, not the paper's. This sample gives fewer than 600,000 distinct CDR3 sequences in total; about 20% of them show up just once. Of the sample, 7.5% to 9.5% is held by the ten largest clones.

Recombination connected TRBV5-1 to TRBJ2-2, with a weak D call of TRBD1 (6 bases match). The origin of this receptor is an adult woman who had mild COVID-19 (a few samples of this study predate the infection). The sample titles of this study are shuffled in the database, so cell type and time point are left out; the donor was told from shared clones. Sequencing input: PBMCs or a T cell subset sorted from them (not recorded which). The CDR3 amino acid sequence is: CASSPGHLNTGELFF. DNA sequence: TGCGCCAGCAGCCCGGGACACCTGAACACCGGGGAGCTGTTTTTT. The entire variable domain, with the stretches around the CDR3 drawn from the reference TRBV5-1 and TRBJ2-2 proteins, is KAGVTQTPRYLIKTRGQQVTLSCSPISGHRSVSWYQQTPGQGLQFLFEYFSETQRNKGNFPGRFSGRQFSNSRSEMNVSTLELGDSALYLCASSPGHLNTGELFFGEGSRLTVL.